This T cell receptor (beta chain) was retrieved from a study of spatial heterogeneity in lung cancer. From the 5' RACE reads, TCRdb called clonotypes with MiXCR, one entry per CDR3 protein. The profile covers nearly 95,000 distinct CDR3 sequences, with approximately 19% appearing a single time and 21% taken by the ten largest. From germline, CDR1 is SGHTA and CDR2 FQGNSA. The CDR3 spans 15 residues. V was pared by 2 bases and J by 4 bases, with 12 bases between. The time point: blood at routine non-recurrence follow-up after resection. Here the sequenced sample was PBMCs, taken at follow-up. The receptor was isolated from a male donor with early-stage non-small cell lung cancer. The V call is TRBV7-2, the J call TRBJ1-5, with D uncertain. Here the CDR3 reads CASSLSRQTNQPQHF. DNA of the CDR3: TGTGCCAGCAGCTTATCCCGCCAGACGAATCAGCCCCAGCATTTT.